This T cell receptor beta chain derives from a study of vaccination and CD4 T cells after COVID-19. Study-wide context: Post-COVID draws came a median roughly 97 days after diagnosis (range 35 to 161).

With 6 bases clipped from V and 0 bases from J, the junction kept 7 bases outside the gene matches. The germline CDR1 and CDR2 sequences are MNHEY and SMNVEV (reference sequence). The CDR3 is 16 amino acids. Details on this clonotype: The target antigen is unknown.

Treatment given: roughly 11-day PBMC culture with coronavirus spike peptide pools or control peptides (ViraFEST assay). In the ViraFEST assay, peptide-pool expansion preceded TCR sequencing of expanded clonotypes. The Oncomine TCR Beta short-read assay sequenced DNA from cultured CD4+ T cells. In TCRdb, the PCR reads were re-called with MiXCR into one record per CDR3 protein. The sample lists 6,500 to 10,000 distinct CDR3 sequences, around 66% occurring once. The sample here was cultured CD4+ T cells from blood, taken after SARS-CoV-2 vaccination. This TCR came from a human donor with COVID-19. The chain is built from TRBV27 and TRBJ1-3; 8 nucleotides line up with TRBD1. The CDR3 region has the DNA TGTGCCAGCAGCCCCGGGACAGGTCTCTCTGGAAACACCATATATTTT. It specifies CASSPGTGLSGNTIYF.